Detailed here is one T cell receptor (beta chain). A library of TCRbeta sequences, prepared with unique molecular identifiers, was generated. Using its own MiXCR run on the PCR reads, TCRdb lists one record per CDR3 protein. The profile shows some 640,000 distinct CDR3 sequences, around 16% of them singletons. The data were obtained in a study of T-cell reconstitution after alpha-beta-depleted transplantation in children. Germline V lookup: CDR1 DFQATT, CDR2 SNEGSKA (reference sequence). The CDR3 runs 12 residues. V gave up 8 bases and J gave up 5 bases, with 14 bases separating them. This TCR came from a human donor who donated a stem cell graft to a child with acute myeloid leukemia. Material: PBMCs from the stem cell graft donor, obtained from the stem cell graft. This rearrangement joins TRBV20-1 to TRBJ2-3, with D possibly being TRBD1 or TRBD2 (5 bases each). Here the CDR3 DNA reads TGCAGTTATTCCGGGACCAGAGATACGCAGTATTTT. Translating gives CSYSGTRDTQYF.